Following are 21 T cell receptor beta chains from one sample sequenced in a study of cytomegalovirus exposure and HLA in healthy donors. PCR was performed using 60 Vbeta and 13 Jbeta primers. Method: immunoSEQ multiplex PCR; TCRdb's copy keeps in-frame clones and lacks some. The profile shows under 200,000 clones, approximately 67% of them singletons. Sequenced material: PBMCs. The receptors were sampled from a man aged 35-49 years in good health and CMV-seronegative.

The chain joins TRBV5-1 to TRBJ2-7, with 12 bases matching TRBD1. Germline values: CDR1 SGHRS, CDR2 YFSETQ. Unmatched junction bases numbered 4, after V lost 3 bases and J lost 6 bases. There are 14 residues in the CDR3. The CDR3 DNA reads as TGCGCCAGCAGCTCCGGGGACAGGGGGCCCGAGCAGTACTTC. It yields the protein CASSSGDRGPEQYF.

The V call is TRBV7-9, the J call TRBJ2-1; 7 bases map to TRBD2. V dropped 5 bases and J dropped 9; count of bases not matched to a gene: 4. Germline V gene lookup returns CDR1 SEHNR and CDR2 FQNEAQ (reference sequence). CDR3 length: 12 amino acids. The CDR3 loop is CASSQSGIEQFF. CDR3 bases: TGTGCCAGCAGCCAGAGCGGGATTGAGCAGTTCTTC. Filled out from reference TRBV7-9 and TRBJ2-1, the complete variable domain reads DTGVSQNPRHKITKRGQNVTFRCDPISEHNRLYWYRQTLGQGPEFLTYFQNEAQLEKSRLLSDRFSAERPKGSFSTLEIQRTEQGDSAMYLCASSQSGIEQFFGPGTRLTVL.

V is TRBV6-5 and J is TRBJ1-1, with D possibly matching TRBD1 (5 bases). V gave up 4 bases and J gave up 8 bases, with 11 bases separating them. The V gene's germline CDR1 is MNHEY and CDR2 SVGAGI. This CDR3 comprises 12 residues. CDR3 in amino acids: CASSWSGLEAFF. The CDR3 region has the DNA TGTGCCAGCAGTTGGTCAGGGTTGGAAGCTTTCTTT.

The J gene is TRBJ1-4, the V gene TRBV29-1, with D perhaps matching TRBD1 (6 bases). The CDR3 loop spans 12 amino acids. Germline-derived CDR1 and CDR2 are SQVTM and ANQGSEA. V lost 4 bases to trimming and J lost 6 bases, with 9 bases between them. The CDR3 DNA reads TGCAGCGTTGCTGCAGGGGATGAAAAACTGTTTTTT. Protein product: CSVAAGDEKLFF.

The CDR3 DNA reads as TGCGCCAGCAGCCACTTCTATAGCAATCAGCCCCAGCATTTT. It is translated as CASSHFYSNQPQHF. The chain carries TRBV4-1 and TRBJ1-5, with D uncertain. Trimming pared 3 bases from V and 0 bases from J, leaving 6 bases between. The CDR3 is made up of 14 amino acids. Per the germline V gene, CDR1 is MGHRA and CDR2 is YSYEKL.

This chain links TRBV19 with TRBJ2-3; 8 bases map to TRBD2. The CDR3 length is 14 residues. V shed 6 bases, J shed 2 bases, and the junction held 4 bases outside the gene matches. Germline V gene data show CDR1 as LNHDA and CDR2 as SQIVND (reference sequence). The CDR3 DNA sequence: TGTGCCAGTAGATTTAGCGGGGACACAGATACGCAGTATTTT. This encodes CASRFSGDTDTQYF. Full variable domain (remainder filled in from reference TRBV19 and TRBJ2-3): DGGITQSPKYLFRKEGQNVTLSCEQNLNHDAMYWYRQDPGQGLRLIYYSQIVNDFQKGDIAEGYSVSREKKESFPLTVTSAQKNPTAFYLCASRFSGDTDTQYFGPGTRLTVL.

This clone came up a few times. This chain links TRBV5-1 with TRBJ2-5, with TRBD2 identical over 8 bases. V was clipped by 4 bases and J by 1 base; unmatched bases: 0. CDR3 length equals 13 residues. Germline V gives CDR1 SGHRS, CDR2 YFSETQ. The CDR3 protein is CASSGTSQETQYF. CDR3 in DNA: TGCGCCAGCAGCGGGACTAGCCAAGAGACCCAGTACTTC.

The chain has TRBV5-1 and TRBJ2-5; possible D gene TRBD2, 6 bases. The V gene's germline CDR1 is SGHRS and CDR2 YFSETQ. The V gene lost 0 bases and the J gene lost 1 base, with 13 bases spanning the gap. CDR3 size: 16 residues. The CDR3 protein is CASSLALGGGQETQYF. The CDR3, as DNA: TGCGCCAGCAGCTTGGCCCTCGGGGGAGGCCAAGAGACCCAGTACTTC.

The V and J genes are TRBV10-3 and TRBJ1-2; the D gene is possibly TRBD1 (6 bases). Trimming removed 1 base from V and 7 bases from J, with 16 bases in between. The CDR3 loop spans 15 amino acids. Looked up from germline, CDR1 is ENHRY and CDR2 is SYGVKD. The CDR3 reads CAISEWTTGMLGYTF. In nucleotides, the CDR3 is TGTGCCATCAGTGAGTGGACCACAGGGATGCTTGGCTACACCTTC.

This clone was counted a few times. V and J are TRBV5-4 and TRBJ2-1, with 11 bases fitting TRBD2. Germline-derived CDR1 and CDR2 are SGHNT and YYREEE (reference sequence). The CDR3 totals 14 residues. Trimming removed 4 bases from V and 5 bases from J; junction bases left unmatched: 2. The CDR3 DNA reads TGTGCCAGCAGCCAGGGACTAGCGGACAATGAGCAGTTCTTC. It specifies CASSQGLADNEQFF. Full variable domain (outside the CDR3, taken from reference TRBV5-4 and TRBJ2-1): ETGVTQSPTHLIKTRGQQVTLRCSSQSGHNTVSWYQQALGQGPQFIFQYYREEENGRGNFPPRFSGLQFPNYSSELNVNALELDDSALYLCASSQGLADNEQFFGPGTRLTVL.

The chain employs TRBV10-3 and TRBJ2-5; 9 bases agree with TRBD2. With V trimmed by 7 bases and J by 4 bases, 4 bases remained unmatched. CDR1 is ENHRY, CDR2 SYGVKD, per germline. The CDR3 extends over 13 amino acids. As DNA, the CDR3 is TGTGCCATCATGGCGGGGGGGGGAGAGACCCAGTACTTC. Its protein product is CAIMAGGGETQYF.

CDR3 sequence (DNA): TGTGCCAGCACCGGGACAGGGAGGACAGATACGCAGTATTTT. Translated: CASTGTGRTDTQYF. V and J are TRBV2 and TRBJ2-3; 9 bases are a match to TRBD1. The CDR3 totals 14 residues. Germline V lookup: CDR1 SNHLY, CDR2 FYNNEI. V was clipped by 7 bases and J by 3 bases; unmatched bases: 5. The variable domain in full, with the rest retrieved from reference TRBV2 and TRBJ2-3, is EPEVTQTPSHQVTQMGQEVILRCVPISNHLYFYWYRQILGQKVEFLVSFYNNEISEKSEIFDDQFSVERPDGSNFTLKIRSTKLEDSAMYFCASTGTGRTDTQYFGPGTRLTVL.

V is TRBV28 and J is TRBJ1-5; 9 bases line up with TRBD1. The J segment lost 2 bases and the V segment lost 6 bases, leaving 8 bases of the junction unmatched. Looked up from germline, CDR1 is MDHEN and CDR2 is SYDVKM. The CDR3 loop spans 16 amino acids. In DNA, the CDR3 is TGTGCCAGCAGACTACAGGGGGCGCGGGGCAATCAGCCCCAGCATTTT. Its translation is CASRLQGARGNQPQHF.

CDR3 nucleotide sequence: TGTGCCAGCAGGGGGGACAGGCGGACGCCCCAGCATTTT. Protein product: CASRGDRRTPQHF. V usage is TRBV2 and J usage is TRBJ1-5; 8 bases match TRBD1. Germline CDR1 and CDR2: SNHLY and FYNNEI. After removal of 6 bases from V and 9 bases from J, the junction contained 7 bases not matched to a gene. This CDR3 comprises 13 residues.

The rearrangement links TRBV2 to TRBJ2-5; 7 bases are a match to TRBD2. Trimming at V came to 5 bases and at J to 0 bases, leaving 6 bases not matched to a gene. CDR1 and CDR2 (germline): SNHLY, FYNNEI. CDR3 length: 15 amino acids. As DNA, the CDR3 is TGTGCCAGCAGTACCCCCCGGGGGGACCAAGAGACCCAGTACTTC. Encoded protein: CASSTPRGDQETQYF.

The genes are TRBV6-5 and TRBJ2-3; 8 bases fit TRBD2. The CDR3 runs 16 residues. Trimming took 4 bases from V and 3 from J; bases not matched to a gene: 9. The V gene's germline CDR1 is MNHEY and CDR2 SVGAGI. The CDR3 loop is CASSSFIGGETDTQYF. The CDR3 DNA sequence: TGTGCCAGCAGTTCTTTCATCGGGGGGGAAACAGATACGCAGTATTTT.

This rearrangement joins TRBV2 to TRBJ1-5; D perhaps matches TRBD1 (5 bases). Germline-derived CDR1 and CDR2 are SNHLY and FYNNEI. The CDR3 sequence is 18 residues long. V was shortened by 4 bases and J by 4 bases, with 23 bases between the two germline ends. This CDR3 is CASSVIDGDSRGNQPQHF. As DNA, the CDR3 is TGTGCCAGCAGTGTTATCGATGGGGACTCCCGGGGTAATCAGCCCCAGCATTTT.

This clone was seen just once. This chain joins TRBV7-2 and TRBJ2-5; possibly TRBD2 for D (6 bases). The CDR3 loop spans 14 amino acids. Germline values: CDR1 SGHTA, CDR2 FQGNSA. Trimming pared 5 bases from V and 5 bases from J, leaving 15 bases between. CDR3 bases: TGTGCCAGCAGCGTGGGGACTGGTTGGGAGACCCAGTACTTC. It codes for CASSVGTGWETQYF.

This rearrangement joins TRBV27 to TRBJ1-6; D not certain. V was shortened by 0 bases and J by 0 bases, with 12 bases between the two germline ends. The CDR3 is 18 amino acids. From germline, CDR1 is MNHEY and CDR2 SMNVEV (reference sequence). The CDR3 DNA reads as TGTGCCAGCAGTTTATCGTCGAGCGCTCTCTCCTATAATTCACCCCTCCACTTT. It is translated as CASSLSSSALSYNSPLHF.

A few counts support this clone. This sequence joins TRBV4-3 and TRBJ2-5, with TRBD2 identical over 14 bases. The CDR3 totals 18 residues. Germline V CDR1 and CDR2: LGHNA, YSLEER. V lost 2 bases, J lost 6 bases, and 11 bases stayed unmatched. CDR3 sequence reads: CASSQSLGTSGRGQTQYF. The CDR3 coding sequence is TGCGCCAGCAGCCAATCATTGGGGACTAGCGGGAGAGGACAGACCCAGTACTTC.

This clone has only a few counts. V is TRBV28 and J is TRBJ2-5; 9 bases align to TRBD1. Near its end, the DNA agrees better with TRBJ2-7, so the J call may be wrong. This CDR3 has 15 residues. The V gene's germline CDR1 is MDHEN and CDR2 SYDVKM. The CDR3 loop reads CASSSTGTGFYEQYF. The CDR3 coding sequence is TGTGCCAGCAGTTCTACCGGGACAGGGTTCTACGAGCAGTACTTC.